Presented here are 11 T cell receptor beta chains from one specimen sequenced in a study of shared clonotypes between healthy human individuals. Produced via immunoSEQ multiplex PCR; TCRdb's table is partial and in-frame only. The sample carries around 550,000 clones, 90% to 96% recorded once. Sequencing input: naive CD4+ T cells sorted from blood. The subset denotes: CD45RA+ positively selected. Receptor source: a woman aged 25 to 39 in good health.

This chain uses TRBV27 with TRBJ2-1; 8 positions match TRBD2. This CDR3 has 14 residues. Germline CDR1 reads MNHEY; CDR2 reads SMNVEV (reference sequence). Trimming took 4 bases from V and 7 from J; bases not matched to a gene: 6. The CDR3 DNA sequence: TGTGCCAGCAGTTCGCGGACTAGCTTTAATGAGCAGTTCTTC. Translating it yields CASSSRTSFNEQFF.

The V and J genes are TRBV28 and TRBJ1-1; D is unresolved. Germline CDR1 and CDR2: MDHEN and SYDVKM. V gave up 3 bases and J gave up 8 bases, with 7 bases separating them. The CDR3 contains 11 residues. CDR3 residues: CASSFSREAFF. CDR3 in DNA: TGTGCCAGCAGTTTCAGCCGGGAAGCTTTCTTT. The variable domain in full, completed from reference TRBV28 and TRBJ1-1, reads DVKVTQSSRYLVKRTGEKVFLECVQDMDHENMFWYRQDPGLGLRLIYFSYDVKMKEKGDIPEGYSVSREKKERFSLILESASTNQTSMYLCASSFSREAFFGQGTRLTVV.

V is TRBV7-8 and J is TRBJ2-1; 11 nucleotides match TRBD1. This CDR3 has 16 residues. CDR1 is SGHVS, CDR2 FQNEAQ, per germline. The junction had 4 bases not matched to a gene; V was cut back by 3 bases and J by 3 bases. The chain's CDR3 is CASSFSGTGGYNEQFF. In DNA, the CDR3 is TGTGCCAGCAGCTTCTCGGGGACAGGGGGCTACAATGAGCAGTTCTTC. Variable domain in full (rest from reference TRBV7-8 and TRBJ2-1): GAGVSQSPRYKVAKRGQDVALRCDPISGHVSLFWYQQALGQGPEFLTYFQNEAQLDKSGLPSDRFFAERPEGSVSTLKIQRTQQEDSAVYLCASSFSGTGGYNEQFFGPGTRLTVL.

The chain couples TRBV5-8 to TRBJ2-6; D call uncertain. CDR1 is SGHTS and CDR2 is YDEGEE in the germline V gene. This CDR3 has 17 amino acids. Trimming stripped 2 bases from V and 4 bases from J, with 16 bases between. The CDR3 bases are TGTGCCAGCAGCTTCGCGGCGGCCACCGACGGGGCCAACGTCCTGACTTTC. It codes for CASSFAAATDGANVLTF.

The rearrangement uses TRBV7-8 and TRBJ2-3; D unclear. CDR3 size: 12 residues. V lost 1 base to trimming and J lost 4 bases, with 3 bases between them. Germline CDR1 and CDR2: SGHVS and FQNEAQ. CDR3 sequence reads: CASSLGADTQYF. The CDR3 nucleotides read TGTGCCAGCAGCTTAGGGGCAGATACGCAGTATTTT.

The rearrangement joins TRBV28 to TRBJ2-6; 10 bases fit TRBD2. This CDR3 has 16 residues. The germline gives CDR1 MDHEN, CDR2 SYDVKM. The junction had 4 bases not matched to a gene; V was cut back by 6 bases and J by 2 bases. CDR3 protein: CASRYLAGAGANVLTF. In DNA form, the CDR3 reads TGTGCCAGCAGATATCTAGCGGGAGCTGGGGCCAACGTCCTGACTTTC.

The rearrangement uses TRBV27 and TRBJ1-4; unclear D gene. The germline gives CDR1 MNHEY, CDR2 SMNVEV (reference sequence). The CDR3 consists of 16 residues. Trimming shortened V by 2 bases and J by 3 bases, and 13 bases separated the two germline ends. Written as DNA, the CDR3 is TGTGCCAGCAGTTTACGAGAGTCTGGCTCTAATGAAAAACTGTTTTTT. Translating gives CASSLRESGSNEKLFF.

This chain connects TRBV7-2 to TRBJ2-7; D call uncertain. Between the trimmed V and J ends, which lost 3 bases and 0 bases, there was a span of 9 bases. There are 14 residues in the CDR3. The germline V gene encodes CDR1 SGHTA and CDR2 FQGNSA. The CDR3 bases are TGTGCCAGCAGCTTCGGGTCCCACTCCTACGAGCAGTACTTC. It codes for CASSFGSHSYEQYF.

The rearrangement joins TRBV5-5 to TRBJ2-3, with 8 nucleotides matching TRBD1. Looked up from germline, CDR1 is SGHKS and CDR2 is YYEKEE (reference sequence). The CDR3 totals 15 residues. After removal of 0 bases from V and 6 bases from J, the junction contained 6 bases not matched to a gene. The CDR3 here is CASSLGQGFWDTQYF. In DNA form, the CDR3 reads TGTGCCAGCAGCTTGGGACAGGGGTTTTGGGATACGCAGTATTTT.

The genes are TRBV6-1 and TRBJ2-7; perhaps TRBD1 as D (6 bases). Germline V lookup: CDR1 MNHNS, CDR2 SASEGT. The CDR3 extends over 15 amino acids. The ends were cut back, 5 bases at V and 4 bases at J, with 18 bases in the middle. CDR3 sequence (DNA): TGTGCCAGCAGTCCCCAAATAGGACAGTCTTACGAGCAGTACTTC. Translation: CASSPQIGQSYEQYF.

The chain joins TRBV21-1 to TRBJ2-7; TRBD2 was called by the table and not checked on the DNA. TRBV21-1 counts as a pseudogene. The CDR3 contains 15 residues. The CDR3 nucleotides read TGTGCCAGCAGCAAAGCCGGGACTAAGTCTTACGAGCAGTACTTC. Amino acids: CASSKAGTKSYEQYF.